This is a list of T cell receptor beta chains from one sample in a study of identical twins. TCRdb recomputed calls from the 5' RACE reads with MiXCR, one row per CDR3 protein. The sample shows 700,000 or so distinct CDR3 sequences, 20% to 25% of them seen only once. Separately, the same data were catalogued under a study of T cells expressing NK-cell markers.

The sequenced sample was PBMCs. The receptors were sampled from a young woman in good health. CDR3s include the opening cysteine and the closing phenylalanine or tryptophan. The order of the fields is V gene, clone size, D gene, J gene, CDR3 DNA, CDR3 protein. The D gene is left open where the match is weak. Clone size is not always given. Where it is, it says once, few, many or a class for expanded clones.

>TRBV10-3|few|TRBD1|TRBJ2-7
TGTGCCATCACCCCGGGACAGGAAAATTCCTACGAGCAGTACTTC
CAITPGQENSYEQYF
>TRBV20-1|few|TRBD2|TRBJ2-1
TGCAGTGCCATCCTTCTAGCGGGAGCCTACAATGAGCAGTTCTTC
CSAILLAGAYNEQFF
>TRBV20-1|many|.|TRBJ1-1
TGCAGTGCTACGGGGAACACTGAAGCTTTCTTT
CSATGNTEAFF
>TRBV5-6|many|.|TRBJ2-2
TGTGCCAGCAGCTTGGTTCATTCGAACACCGGGGAGCTGTTTTTT
CASSLVHSNTGELFF
>TRBV29-1|many|TRBD2|TRBJ2-1
TGCAGCGTCGAGGGGAGCGGGAGGAATGAGCAGTTCTTC
CSVEGSGRNEQFF
>TRBV5-1|many|.|TRBJ1-1
TGCGCCAGCAGCTTTCAGGGAATGAACACTGAAGCTTTCTTT
CASSFQGMNTEAFF
>TRBV5-1|.|.|TRBJ2-5
TGCGCCAGCAGCTTGAAGGGCCAAGAGACCCAGTACTTC
CASSLKGQETQYF
>TRBV5-1|many|.|TRBJ2-3
TGCGCCAGCAGCTCCGGACGAGGCGGCACAGATACGCAGTATTTT
CASSSGRGGTDTQYF
>TRBV5-5|many|.|TRBJ1-1
TGTGCCAGCAGCTTGGACAGGGACACTGAAGCTTTCTTT
CASSLDRDTEAFF
>TRBV6-6|.|.|TRBJ2-3
TGTGCCTGCTCGGGGGGCACAGATACGCAGTATTTT
CACSGGTDTQYF
>TRBV12-3/TRBV12-4|few|.|TRBJ1-5
TGTGCCAGCAGACAAAGCAATCAGCCCCAGCATTTT
CASRQSNQPQHF
>TRBV4-2|few|TRBD2|TRBJ2-1
TGTGCCAGCAGCCAAGCCTCCGGGACTAGCGGGAGAGGGAATGAGCAGTTCTTC
CASSQASGTSGRGNEQFF
>TRBV20-1|.|TRBD2|TRBJ2-7
TGCAGTGCTAGAGATCCCGAGGCGGGAGATCGCTACGAGCAGTACTTC
CSARDPEAGDRYEQYF
>TRBV7-8|.|TRBD2|TRBJ2-5
TGTGCCAGCAGCTTGGGAAGCGGGGGGGTAACAGAGACCCAGTACTTC
CASSLGSGGVTETQYF
>TRBV20-1|few|.|TRBJ2-2
TGCAGTGCTAAGTGGACGAACACCGGGGAGCTGTTTTTT
CSAKWTNTGELFF
>TRBV12-3/TRBV12-4|.|TRBD2|TRBJ2-3
TGTGCCAGCATCCCCCGTAGCGGGGGGCCAGATACGCAGTATTTT
CASIPRSGGPDTQYF
>TRBV5-5|many|.|TRBJ2-2
TGTGCCAGCAGCTTGGATCGGACCGGGGAGCTGTTTTTT
CASSLDRTGELFF
>TRBV5-1|many|.|TRBJ1-1
TGCGCCAGCAGCCAGAATCGTGAGCTGGGGGGACTGACGAACACTGAAGCTTTCTTT
CASSQNRELGGLTNTEAFF
>TRBV20-1|once|TRBD2|TRBJ2-5
TGCAGTGCTAGTGGCGGGGGGAAAGAGACCCAGTACTTC
CSASGGGKETQYF
>TRBV9|few|TRBD1|TRBJ2-2
TGTGCCAGCAGCTCTCGGACAGGGGTCACCGGGGAGCTGTTTTTT
CASSSRTGVTGELFF
>TRBV18|.|TRBD2|TRBJ2-3
TGTGCCAGCTCACCACCCAGACTAGCGGAGAGCACAGATACGCAGTATTTT
CASSPPRLAESTDTQYF
>TRBV4-3|few|.|TRBJ1-2
TGCGCCAGCAGCCAGGTTGGGAACTATGGCTACACCTTC
CASSQVGNYGYTF